The next 9 T cell receptor beta chains were all read from a single sample in a study of control samples from healthy donors and cancer patients. Only in-frame clones appear in the TCRdb table, and some are missing; sequencing was by immunoSEQ multiplex PCR. The sample yields about 120,000 clones, 80% to 90% seen once. What was sequenced was PBMCs. These receptors were obtained from a woman between 50 and 59 years old with colorectal cancer.

The rearrangement links TRBV10-3 to TRBJ2-2; D is perhaps TRBD1 (6 bases). Looked up from germline, CDR1 is ENHRY and CDR2 is SYGVKD. The CDR3 runs 22 residues. V was shortened by 0 bases and J by 4 bases, with 30 bases between the two germline ends. The CDR3 loop is CAISESKFTGSVLTSSTGELFF. Written as DNA, the CDR3 is TGTGCCATCAGTGAGTCGAAGTTTACAGGGAGCGTGCTAACTTCTTCCACCGGGGAGCTGTTTTTT.

The chain joins TRBV19 to TRBJ2-7, with D tentatively TRBD2 (6 bases). V lost 6 bases and J lost 2, with 11 bases in between. Germline CDR1 LNHDA, CDR2 SQIVND (reference sequence). This CDR3 region has 13 residues. The CDR3 DNA follows: TGTGCCAGTAGGCGGGGAAAACCCTACGAGCAGTACTTC. It codes for CASRRGKPYEQYF.

The chain joins TRBV6-6 to TRBJ2-7; 8 bases line up with TRBD1. This CDR3 comprises 15 residues. The V gene's germline CDR1 is MNHNY and CDR2 SVGAGI (reference sequence). The ends lost 7 bases at V and 3 bases at J; junction bases unmatched: 11. The CDR3: CASTEGGQGLYEQYF. The CDR3 DNA is TGTGCCAGCACCGAGGGTGGACAGGGCCTCTACGAGCAGTACTTC.

The gene calls are TRBV19 and TRBJ1-1; TRBD1 agrees at 7 bases. V shed 6 bases and J 6 bases; nucleotides not matched to a gene: 10. The CDR3 runs 14 residues. The germline CDR1 and CDR2 sequences are LNHDA and SQIVND (reference sequence). This CDR3 reads CASSRDSLYPEAFF. CDR3 nucleotide sequence: TGTGCCAGTAGCAGGGACAGTTTGTACCCTGAAGCTTTCTTT.

The V and J genes are TRBV29-1 and TRBJ2-5; no reliable D call. Between the trimmed V and J ends, which lost 5 bases and 3 bases, there was a span of 13 bases. The CDR3 is made up of 13 amino acids. The germline V gene has CDR1 SQVTM and CDR2 ANQGSEA. The CDR3 DNA is TGCAGCGTTAAGAACTTTGGGAAAGAGACCCAGTACTTC. Amino acid sequence: CSVKNFGKETQYF.

The chain uses TRBV5-1 and TRBJ2-2; 7 positions match TRBD1. CDR3 length: 16 amino acids. The germline gives CDR1 SGHRS, CDR2 YFSETQ. The V and J ends lost 4 bases and 0 bases, in that order; junction bases with no gene match: 6. CDR3 sequence (DNA): TGCGCCAGCAGCCGTAGACAGGGTACGAACACCGGGGAGCTGTTTTTT. Its translation: CASSRRQGTNTGELFF.

This clone turned up a few times. The chain joins TRBV13 to TRBJ2-3; D gene uncertain. CDR3 length equals 14 residues. V was cut by 5 bases and J by 6 bases, with 15 bases left in between. Germline V lookup: CDR1 PRHDT, CDR2 FYEKMQ (reference sequence). The CDR3, as DNA: TGTGCCAGCAGCCCGGGCCGCATAGGGGATACGCAGTATTTT. Protein: CASSPGRIGDTQYF.

The CDR3 DNA is TGTGCCAGCAGTTATAGGGACAGAGCGCAGTACTTC. It codes for CASSYRDRAQYF. The chain uses TRBV28 and TRBJ2-7; 7 bases line up with TRBD1. The CDR3 spans 12 residues. The ends lost 4 bases at V and 9 bases at J; junction bases unmatched: 6. Germline-derived CDR1 and CDR2 are MDHEN and SYDVKM.

V is TRBV5-8 and J is TRBJ2-3, with TRBD2 identical over 12 bases. V was pared by 4 bases and J by 6 bases, with 6 bases of the junction left unmatched. Germline-derived CDR1 and CDR2 are SGHTS and YDEGEE. There are 15 residues in the CDR3. The CDR3 spells CASSRLAGGPDTQYF. CDR3 coding DNA: TGTGCCAGCAGCCGCCTAGCGGGAGGGCCCGATACGCAGTATTTT.